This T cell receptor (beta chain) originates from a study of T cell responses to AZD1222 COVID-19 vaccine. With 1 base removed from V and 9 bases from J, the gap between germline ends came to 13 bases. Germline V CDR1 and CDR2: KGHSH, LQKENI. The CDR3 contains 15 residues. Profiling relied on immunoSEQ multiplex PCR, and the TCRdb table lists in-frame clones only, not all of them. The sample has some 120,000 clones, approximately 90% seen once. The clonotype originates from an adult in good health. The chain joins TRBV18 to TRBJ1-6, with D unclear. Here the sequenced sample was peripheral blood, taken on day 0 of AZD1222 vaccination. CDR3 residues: CASSPLNIESSPLHF. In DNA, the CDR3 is TGTGCCAGCTCACCACTTAACATTGAGAGTTCACCCCTCCACTTT.